This T cell receptor beta chain was sequenced in a study of spatial heterogeneity in lung cancer. Study-level background: Alpha-chain sequences were consistently detected less often than beta-chain sequences. Study results and caveats: Counts of expanded intratumoral alpha and beta TCRs tracked tumor mutation counts.

Details on this clonotype: The antigen remains unidentified. A read error may produce the germline difference seen at one junction end. Since it is a stray read in a library aimed at alpha chains, this beta chain has a size that is not meaningful.

TCRdb re-called the 5' RACE reads through MiXCR, storing one row per CDR3 protein. The sample yields approximately 18,000 distinct CDR3 sequences, 9.6% seen once. Time point of the sample: sample taken at primary tumor resection. The donors were 70 or so patients with non-small cell lung cancer that was early-stage and untreated. Whole RNA, which was extracted from tumor, nontumor lung tissue or frozen PBMC, was sequenced without any cell sorting. The CDR3 runs 17 residues. The V gene's germline CDR1 is DFQATT and CDR2 SNEGSKA (reference sequence). V gene TRBV20-1 combines with J gene TRBJ1-1; D is unclear. Source: lung tumor tissue, taken at surgery. The TCR originated in a female donor with early-stage non-small cell lung cancer. CDR3 sequence: CGARAAGGDPGNTEAFF. The CDR3 region has the DNA TGCGGTGCTAGAGCGGCTGGTGGGGATCCGGGGAACACTGAAGCTTTCTTT.